This TCR beta chain was retrieved from a study of cytomegalovirus exposure and HLA in healthy donors. With 60 Vbeta and 13 Jbeta primers, the PCR was carried out. Produced via immunoSEQ multiplex PCR; TCRdb's table is partial and in-frame only. The table includes about 120,000 clones, less than 80% detected once. As concerns this clone: Its antigen remains unknown.

The V and J ends lost 4 bases and 1 base respectively, with 15 bases between them. The CDR3 contains 16 residues. Germline V gene data show CDR1 as SGHNT and CDR2 as YYREEE (reference sequence). The study's findings and limits: Specificity of a few CMV-associated chains for CMV antigens was verified in vitro. TCR beta V segments were, for the most part, productive about 87% or about 30% of the time in an earlier analysis.

The J gene is TRBJ2-1, the V gene TRBV5-4, with a tentative D call TRBD2 (5 bases). The sequencing input was PBMCs. The receptor was derived from a woman aged 45 to 65 in good health and CMV-seronegative. The CDR3 region is CASSPGGSESYNEQFF. In DNA form, the CDR3 reads TGTGCCAGCAGCCCGGGTGGGAGCGAGTCCTACAATGAGCAGTTCTTC.